One sample yielded the 23 T cell receptor beta chains listed below, sequenced in a study of STAT5B mutations in CD4+ large granular lymphocyte leukemia. Data came from immunoSEQ multiplex PCR; TCRdb stores just in-frame clones and leaves some out. The sample includes roughly 32,000 clones, approximately 80% of them seen just once. The sample taken for sequencing was CD4+ T cells from blood buffy coats. These TCRs come from a human donor in good health.

This clone was picked up a small number of times. V and J are TRBV18 and TRBJ2-2; D gene unclear. This CDR3 has 13 amino acids. The V end was cut by 2 bases, the J end by 7 bases, with 8 bases between. Per germline, CDR1 KGHSH and CDR2 LQKENI. This CDR3 is CASSPTQSGELFF. CDR3 sequence (DNA): TGTGCCAGCTCACCAACACAAAGCGGGGAGCTGTTTTTT.

The V and J genes are TRBV6-6 and TRBJ2-7, with TRBD1 matching 8 bases. The trim removed 4 bases at V and 6 bases at J, leaving 11 bases unmatched. Germline values: CDR1 MNHNY, CDR2 SVGAGI (reference sequence). This CDR3 contains 15 residues. The CDR3 region is CASSFADREIGEQYF. The CDR3 region has the DNA TGTGCCAGCAGTTTCGCGGACAGGGAAATAGGCGAGCAGTACTTC.

The chain combines TRBV6-1 with TRBJ1-2; 7 bases match TRBD1. The J segment lost 2 bases and the V segment lost 4 bases, leaving 4 bases of the junction unmatched. The CDR3 runs to 14 residues. Germline V gene data show CDR1 as MNHNS and CDR2 as SASEGT. The CDR3 region is CASSGTGQNYGYTF. For the CDR3, the DNA is TGTGCCAGCAGTGGCACGGGACAGAACTATGGCTACACCTTC.

The chain combines TRBV9 with TRBJ1-5; D gene unclear. Looked up from germline, CDR1 is SGDLS and CDR2 is YYNGEE. The CDR3 has 14 residues. The V end lost 0 bases, the J end lost 7 bases, and 11 bases lay between the germline ends. The CDR3 reads CASSVGVLDQPQHF. The CDR3 bases are TGTGCCAGCAGCGTAGGAGTTTTGGACCAGCCCCAGCATTTT.

The J gene is TRBJ2-1, the V gene TRBV5-4; no clear D gene. The CDR3 loop spans 14 amino acids. Trimming pared 2 bases from V and 1 base from J, leaving 7 bases between. The germline V gene has CDR1 SGHNT and CDR2 YYREEE (reference sequence). CDR3 amino acids: CASSFDLSYNEQFF. The CDR3 region has the DNA TGTGCCAGCAGCTTCGACCTTTCCTACAATGAGCAGTTCTTC.

The CDR3 nucleotides read TGTGCCAGCAGTTCGTTGATGGGGCTCTCCTATGGCTACACCTTC. Its protein product is CASSSLMGLSYGYTF. The rearrangement links TRBV27 to TRBJ1-2; D perhaps matches TRBD1 (5 bases). Per the germline V gene, CDR1 is MNHEY and CDR2 is SMNVEV (reference sequence). CDR3 length: 15 residues. Between the trimmed V and J ends, which lost 4 bases and 4 bases, there was a span of 16 bases.

This clone came up a few times. This chain connects TRBV30 to TRBJ1-4; 8 bases fit TRBD1. V lost 2 bases to trimming and J lost 8 bases; unmatched junction nucleotides: 10. CDR1 and CDR2 (germline): GTSNPN, SVGIG (reference sequence). The CDR3 covers 15 residues. The CDR3 here is CAWSPLDRGGEKLFF. The CDR3, as DNA: TGTGCCTGGAGTCCCCTTGACAGGGGAGGCGAAAAACTGTTTTTT.

The J gene is TRBJ2-5, the V gene TRBV20-1; D remains unclear. Trimming took 3 bases from V and 4 from J, leaving 3 bases between them. The germline CDR1 and CDR2 sequences are DFQATT and SNEGSKA (reference sequence). This CDR3 is 10 amino acids long. The chain's CDR3 is CSARGETQYF. The CDR3 nucleotides are TGCAGTGCTAGGGGAGAGACCCAGTACTTC.

The chain recombines TRBV15 with TRBJ1-4; D is unclear. The CDR3 contains 15 residues. V was clipped by 3 bases and J by 0 bases, with 8 bases between them. CDR1 is LNHNV and CDR2 is YYDKDF in the germline V gene (reference sequence). Written as DNA, the CDR3 is TGTGCCACCAGCAGGCAAGTTGCAACTAATGAAAAACTGTTTTTT. Amino acids: CATSRQVATNEKLFF.

The chain combines TRBV5-4 with TRBJ2-3; D is undetermined. This CDR3 is built from 13 residues. V shed 1 base and J shed 0 bases, with 3 bases lying between them. From germline, CDR1 is SGHNT and CDR2 YYREEE (reference sequence). CDR3: CASSLLSTDTQYF. CDR3 nucleotides: TGTGCCAGCAGCTTGCTTAGCACAGATACGCAGTATTTT. Full variable domain (rest looked up from reference TRBV5-4 and TRBJ2-3): ETGVTQSPTHLIKTRGQQVTLRCSSQSGHNTVSWYQQALGQGPQFIFQYYREEENGRGNFPPRFSGLQFPNYSSELNVNALELDDSALYLCASSLLSTDTQYFGPGTRLTVL.

The chain recombines TRBV7-2 with TRBJ2-3; the match to TRBD2 covers 12 bases. Trimming cost V 3 bases and J 10 bases; bases outside gene matches: 5. Germline CDR1 is SGHTA and CDR2 is FQGNSA. The CDR3 spans 14 residues. DNA of the CDR3: TGTGCCAGCAGCTTGACTAGCGGGGGATTGGCGCAGTATTTT. Its protein is CASSLTSGGLAQYF.

The chain employs TRBV27 and TRBJ2-7, with 8 positions matching TRBD2. Looked up from germline, CDR1 is MNHEY and CDR2 is SMNVEV (reference sequence). The CDR3 has 13 residues. Trimming cost V 8 bases and J 6 bases; bases outside gene matches: 9. The CDR3 here is CASFGTRGGEQYF. Written as DNA, the CDR3 is TGTGCCAGCTTCGGGACACGGGGGGGCGAGCAGTACTTC.

The chain couples TRBV5-6 to TRBJ2-7; tentative D call: TRBD2 (6 bases). Germline V gives CDR1 SGHDT, CDR2 YYEEEE. This CDR3 is 17 amino acids long. V was pared by 4 bases and J by 3 bases, with 23 bases between. This CDR3 is CASSPGVMNTNNYEQYF. In DNA form, the CDR3 reads TGTGCCAGCAGCCCGGGGGTCATGAATACTAATAACTACGAGCAGTACTTC.

This clone was observed a few times. The J gene is TRBJ1-1, the V gene TRBV30; 7 nucleotides match TRBD1. CDR3 length equals 13 residues. CDR1 is GTSNPN, CDR2 SVGIG, per germline (reference sequence). V lost 7 bases to trimming and J lost 0 bases; unmatched junction nucleotides: 5. DNA of the CDR3: TGTGCCTCACAGGGGACTATGAACACTGAAGCTTTCTTT. This translates into CASQGTMNTEAFF.

The chain joins TRBV18 to TRBJ2-3, with a possible D match to TRBD2 (6 bases). Germline loops: CDR1 KGHSH, CDR2 LQKENI. CDR3 size: 14 residues. V lost 6 bases and J lost 0, with 10 bases in between. The CDR3 coding sequence is TGTGCCAGCTCCCGGGGGTCTAGCACAGATACGCAGTATTTT. As protein: CASSRGSSTDTQYF.

The rearrangement joins TRBV5-1 to TRBJ1-6; unclear D gene. The CDR3 spans 14 residues. Germline V CDR1 and CDR2: SGHRS, YFSETQ. Trimming pared 4 bases from V and 10 bases from J, leaving 15 bases between. This CDR3 is CASSPGDFSSPLHF. CDR3 nucleotide sequence: TGCGCCAGCAGCCCCGGAGACTTTAGCTCACCCCTCCACTTT. Drawing the rest from reference TRBV5-1 and TRBJ1-6, the complete variable domain is KAGVTQTPRYLIKTRGQQVTLSCSPISGHRSVSWYQQTPGQGLQFLFEYFSETQRNKGNFPGRFSGRQFSNSRSEMNVSTLELGDSALYLCASSPGDFSSPLHFGNGTRLTVT.

V is TRBV7-2 and J is TRBJ2-7; TRBD2 matches 7 bases. The CDR3 covers 14 residues. Unmatched junction bases numbered 3, after V lost 0 bases and J lost 4 bases. Germline assignment: CDR1 SGHTA and CDR2 FQGNSA. The DNA for the CDR3 is TGTGCCAGCAGCTTAGCGTCGGGAGGATACGAGCAGTACTTC. It specifies CASSLASGGYEQYF.

This clone was detected a few times. The J gene is TRBJ2-1, the V gene TRBV5-4; TRBD1 matches 9 bases. CDR3 length: 15 amino acids. V trimming: 4 bases; J trimming: 5 bases; junction bases outside the gene matches: 7. Germline values: CDR1 SGHNT, CDR2 YYREEE (reference sequence). The CDR3 DNA is TGTGCCAGCAGCCTCGGACAGGGGACCCACAATGAGCAGTTCTTC. This gives the protein CASSLGQGTHNEQFF.

This clone was seen only once. The chain employs TRBV9 and TRBJ1-4; D remains ambiguous. The CDR3 is made up of 14 amino acids. The V gene lost 2 bases and the J gene lost 3 bases, with 8 bases spanning the gap. The germline gives CDR1 SGDLS, CDR2 YYNGEE. CDR3 bases: TGTGCCAGCAGCGTCCGGTCAGCTAATGAAAAACTGTTTTTT. Translating gives CASSVRSANEKLFF. The variable domain in full, completed from reference TRBV9 and TRBJ1-4, reads DSGVTQTPKHLITATGQRVTLRCSPRSGDLSVYWYQQSLDQGLQFLIQYYNGEERAKGNILERFSAQQFPDLHSELNLSSLELGDSALYFCASSVRSANEKLFFGSGTQLSVL.

V gene TRBV11-2 combines with J gene TRBJ2-1, with D possibly being TRBD1 (6 bases). V was cut by 6 bases and J by 1 base, with 13 bases left in between. CDR1 is SGHAT, CDR2 FQNNGV, per germline. This CDR3 contains 15 residues. CDR3 in DNA: TGTGCCAGCAGTGCAGGGGCATCTTCCTACAATGAGCAGTTCTTC. Amino acids: CASSAGASSYNEQFF.

The chain links TRBV2 to TRBJ2-1; tentatively, D is TRBD1 or TRBD2 (6 bases each). Germline V lookup: CDR1 SNHLY, CDR2 FYNNEI. The CDR3 extends over 13 amino acids. V lost 5 bases and J lost 10, with 15 bases in between. This chain's CDR3 is CASSPGALGEQFF. The CDR3 DNA is TGTGCCAGCAGTCCGGGGGCTTTGGGGGAGCAGTTCTTC.

This chain uses TRBV5-4 with TRBJ2-7; D perhaps matches TRBD1 (6 bases). V lost 0 bases, J lost 4 bases, and 14 bases lay in between. CDR1 SGHNT and CDR2 YYREEE come from the germline V gene (reference sequence). The CDR3 totals 15 residues. CDR3 amino acids: CASSLEFDRNYEQYF. CDR3 DNA: TGTGCCAGCAGCTTGGAGTTTGACAGGAATTACGAGCAGTACTTC.

CDR3 sequence (DNA): TGCGCCAGCAGCACCAACAGGGAATCGTTTGGCTACACCTTC. Translation: CASSTNRESFGYTF. The rearrangement joins TRBV5-1 to TRBJ1-2, with D possibly TRBD1 on 6 matching bases. Trimming left V 4 bases short and J 7 bases short, with 17 bases between. Per germline, CDR1 SGHRS and CDR2 YFSETQ. This CDR3 is 14 amino acids long.